Described below is a single T cell receptor (beta chain) sequence and its context. Its antigen is not known. These data come from a study of T cell responses to AZD1222 COVID-19 vaccine. The data were produced by immunoSEQ multiplex PCR, yet TCRdb's version contains in-frame clones alone and is incomplete. The sample consists of approximately 120,000 clones, 89% of them appearing once. General study findings and limits: Seropositive AZD1222 recipients at baseline numbered only 5 to 7. Clonal diversity was possibly underestimated, and white British individuals and females predominated among donors.

CDR3 size: 14 residues. The germline V gene encodes CDR1 SGHRS and CDR2 YFSETQ. V trimming: 4 bases; J trimming: 0 bases; junction bases outside the gene matches: 4. The chain has TRBV5-1 and TRBJ2-7; 7 bases map to TRBD1. This specimen consisted of peripheral blood, obtained on day 0 of AZD1222 vaccination. This receptor was identified in an adult in good health. The CDR3 DNA follows: TGCGCCAGCAGCAAAACAGGGGCCTCCTACGAGCAGTACTTC. This encodes CASSKTGASYEQYF.